This T cell receptor beta chain was captured in a study of molecular identifiers for immune sequencing clone quantification. TCRdb reprocessed the PCR reads with MiXCR, giving one entry per CDR3 protein. In the table there are about 320,000 distinct CDR3 sequences, about 23% of which are singletons. The germline CDR1 and CDR2 sequences are MNHEY and SMNVEV (reference sequence). The length of the CDR3 is 14 residues. The junction had 6 bases not matched to a gene; V was cut back by 8 bases and J by 2 bases. This chain links TRBV27 with TRBJ2-7; 10 bases line up with TRBD1. The sample consisted of naive CD8+ T cells from blood, with Jurkat cell RNA spiked in. Stated subset: FACS-sorted CD8+CD4-CCR7+CD45RA+ naive T cells. This receptor was taken from a human donor in good health. Some libraries in this study had Jurkat cell RNA spiked in. DNA for the CDR3: TGTGCCAGCGGCTGGACAGGGGGTCCCTACGAGCAGTACTTC. This encodes CASGWTGGPYEQYF.